This TCR beta chain was documented in a study of T cells after yellow fever vaccination. Germline assignment: CDR1 MNHEY and CDR2 SVGEGT. Trimming cost V 6 bases and J 0 bases, with 13 bases left between them. The CDR3 extends over 15 amino acids. TCRdb fed the 5' RACE reads into MiXCR, producing one record per CDR3 protein. This sample has 350,000 to 550,000 distinct CDR3 sequences, with approximately 19% found just once. Sequenced material: PBMCs, taken before the yellow fever booster vaccination. This clonotype was obtained from a man aged 18 to 29 who received the YFV17D yellow fever vaccine. This chain joins TRBV6-2 or TRBV6-3 and TRBJ2-3; D is uncertain. DNA of the CDR3: TGTGCCAGCAGGAGAATCGCTTCTAGCACAGATACGCAGTATTTT. Its translation is CASRRIASSTDTQYF.